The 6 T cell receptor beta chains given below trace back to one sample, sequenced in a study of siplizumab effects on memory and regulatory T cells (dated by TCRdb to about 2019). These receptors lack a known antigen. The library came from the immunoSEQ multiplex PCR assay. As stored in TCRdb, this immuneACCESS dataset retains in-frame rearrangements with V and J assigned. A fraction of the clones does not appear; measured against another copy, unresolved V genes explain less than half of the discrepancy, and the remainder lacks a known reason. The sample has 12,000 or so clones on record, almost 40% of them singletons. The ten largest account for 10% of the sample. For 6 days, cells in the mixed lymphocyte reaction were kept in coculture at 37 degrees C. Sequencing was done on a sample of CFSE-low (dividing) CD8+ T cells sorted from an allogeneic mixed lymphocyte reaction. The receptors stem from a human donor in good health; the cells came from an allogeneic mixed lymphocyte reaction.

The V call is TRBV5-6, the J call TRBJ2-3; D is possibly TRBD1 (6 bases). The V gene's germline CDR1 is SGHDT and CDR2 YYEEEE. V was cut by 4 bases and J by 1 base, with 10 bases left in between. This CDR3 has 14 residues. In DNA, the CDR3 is TGTGCCAGCAGCCCAGGGGCCCGCACAGATACGCAGTATTTT. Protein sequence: CASSPGARTDTQYF.

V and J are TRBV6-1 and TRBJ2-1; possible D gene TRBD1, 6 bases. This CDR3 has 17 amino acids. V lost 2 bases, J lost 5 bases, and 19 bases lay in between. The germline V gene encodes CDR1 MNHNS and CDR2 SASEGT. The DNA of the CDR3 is TGTGCCAGCAGTGAACGGAGTCAGGGGACACTGGACAATGAGCAGTTCTTC. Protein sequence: CASSERSQGTLDNEQFF.

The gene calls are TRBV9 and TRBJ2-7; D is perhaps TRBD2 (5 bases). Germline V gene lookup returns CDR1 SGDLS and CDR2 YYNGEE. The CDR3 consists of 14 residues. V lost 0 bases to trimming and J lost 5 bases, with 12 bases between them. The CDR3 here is CASSVGTGFHEQYF. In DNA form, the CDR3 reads TGTGCCAGCAGCGTAGGAACGGGGTTCCACGAGCAGTACTTC.

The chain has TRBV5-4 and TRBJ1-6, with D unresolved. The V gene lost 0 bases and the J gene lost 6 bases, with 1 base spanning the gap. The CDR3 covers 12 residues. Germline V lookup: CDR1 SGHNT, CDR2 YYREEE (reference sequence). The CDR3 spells CASSLGNSPLHF. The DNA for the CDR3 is TGTGCCAGCAGCTTGGGTAATTCACCCCTCCACTTT.

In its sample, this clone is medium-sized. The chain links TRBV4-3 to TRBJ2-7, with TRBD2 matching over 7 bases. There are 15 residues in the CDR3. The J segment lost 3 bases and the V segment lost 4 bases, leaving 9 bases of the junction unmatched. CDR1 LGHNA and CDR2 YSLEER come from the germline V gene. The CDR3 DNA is TGCGCCAGCAGCCCCGGGTTAGCGGGTAACTACGAGCAGTACTTC. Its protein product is CASSPGLAGNYEQYF.

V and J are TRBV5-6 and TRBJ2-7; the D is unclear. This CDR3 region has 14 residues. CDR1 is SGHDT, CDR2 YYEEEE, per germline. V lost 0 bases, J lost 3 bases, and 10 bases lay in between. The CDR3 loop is CASSLVTAYYEQYF. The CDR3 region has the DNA TGTGCCAGCAGCTTGGTTACAGCCTACTACGAGCAGTACTTC.